A single sample is the source of the 13 T cell receptor beta chains below, sequenced in a study of cytomegalovirus exposure and HLA in healthy donors. Primers: 60 Vbeta forward and 13 Jbeta reverse. Data came from immunoSEQ multiplex PCR; TCRdb stores just in-frame clones and leaves some out. The data show about 150,000 clones, over 75% seen once. Sample: PBMCs. Receptor source: a woman aged 35 to 49 in good health and CMV-seropositive.

This clone has only one observation. The chain recombines TRBV5-1 with TRBJ1-1, with TRBD1 identical over 9 bases. Losses at the gene ends were 1 base for V and 4 bases for J; bases not matched to a gene: 11. CDR3 length: 17 amino acids. CDR1 is SGHRS and CDR2 is YFSETQ in the germline V gene. The CDR3 sequence: CASSLIQGAGGGTEAFF. The DNA of the CDR3 is TGCGCCAGCAGCTTGATACAGGGGGCGGGCGGGGGCACTGAAGCTTTCTTT.

CDR3 sequence: CASSEGAGRGEKLFF. The CDR3 bases are TGTGCCAGCAGTGAGGGGGCGGGCAGGGGTGAAAAACTGTTTTTT. The gene calls are TRBV2 and TRBJ1-4; maybe TRBD1 (6 bases). The germline CDR1 and CDR2 sequences are SNHLY and FYNNEI. V was trimmed by 3 bases and J by 7 bases, leaving 15 bases between them. This CDR3 contains 15 residues.

The V gene is TRBV12-5, the J gene TRBJ2-2; TRBD2 aligns across 7 bases. This CDR3 has 17 amino acids. The germline CDR1 and CDR2 sequences are LGHNT and FRNRAP. V was pared by 3 bases and J by 1 base, with 8 bases of the junction left unmatched. The CDR3 nucleotides read TGTGCTAGTGGTTTTGTCCTAGCGGCCAAGAACACCGGGGAGCTGTTTTTT. Protein sequence: CASGFVLAAKNTGELFF.

The sample holds a few counts of this clone. The CDR3 sequence is CATSRERGRGYTF. DNA of the CDR3: TGTGCCACCAGCAGAGAAAGGGGTCGCGGCTACACCTTC. The chain uses TRBV15 and TRBJ1-2; tentatively, D is TRBD1 (5 bases). CDR1 is LNHNV, CDR2 YYDKDF, per germline (reference sequence). Trimming cost V 0 bases and J 8 bases, with 10 bases left between them. The CDR3 sequence is 13 residues long.

The table lists this clone with a few counts. Within the sample, other DNA sequences also encode this same CDR3. This chain connects TRBV5-1 to TRBJ2-7; D unclear. V gave up 0 bases and J gave up 0 bases, with 4 bases separating them. The CDR3 length is 13 residues. Looked up from germline, CDR1 is SGHRS and CDR2 is YFSETQ. CDR3 sequence reads: CASSLDGSYEQYF. DNA of the CDR3: TGCGCCAGCAGCTTGGACGGCTCCTACGAGCAGTACTTC. The entire variable domain, with the rest obtained from reference TRBV5-1 and TRBJ2-7, is as follows: KAGVTQTPRYLIKTRGQQVTLSCSPISGHRSVSWYQQTPGQGLQFLFEYFSETQRNKGNFPGRFSGRQFSNSRSEMNVSTLELGDSALYLCASSLDGSYEQYFGPGTRLTVT.

In this sample, this clone turned up a few times. The chain uses TRBV5-1 and TRBJ2-7, with 8 bases aligning to TRBD1. V lost 4 bases, J lost 5 bases, and 14 bases stayed unmatched. The CDR3 is made up of 16 amino acids. Germline-derived CDR1 and CDR2 are SGHRS and YFSETQ. CDR3 loop: CASSQRRQGARDEQYF. The CDR3 DNA sequence: TGCGCCAGCAGCCAACGTCGCCAGGGGGCGAGGGACGAGCAGTACTTC.

The chain links TRBV7-2 to TRBJ2-5, with a tentative D call TRBD2 (5 bases). From germline, CDR1 is SGHTA and CDR2 FQGNSA. This CDR3 region has 14 residues. The V and J ends lost 3 bases and 5 bases respectively, with 13 bases between them. The CDR3 bases are TGTGCCAGCAGCTTGCGGGTCGTGGGCGAGACCCAGTACTTC. As protein: CASSLRVVGETQYF. Full variable domain (missing parts from reference TRBV7-2 and TRBJ2-5): GAGVSQSPSNKVTEKGKDVELRCDPISGHTALYWYRQSLGQGLEFLIYFQGNSAPDKSGLPSDRFSAERTGGSVSTLTIQRTQQEDSAVYLCASSLRVVGETQYFGPGTRLLVL.

The V call is TRBV30, the J call TRBJ2-5, with D possibly being TRBD2 (5 bases). CDR1 and CDR2 (germline): GTSNPN, SVGIG (reference sequence). The CDR3 is 12 amino acids. The ends were cut back, 4 bases at V and 2 bases at J, with 8 bases in the middle. The CDR3 region has the DNA TGTGCCTGGACCGGACTTCAAGAGACCCAGTACTTC. Translating it yields CAWTGLQETQYF.

The chain uses TRBV9 and TRBJ2-7; 9 bases agree with TRBD1. Germline-derived CDR1 and CDR2 are SGDLS and YYNGEE. This CDR3 region has 14 residues. The ends lost 4 bases at V and 4 bases at J; junction bases unmatched: 6. DNA of the CDR3: TGTGCCAGCAGCCCCTGGGACAGGGAATACGAGCAGTACTTC. Translated, it gives CASSPWDREYEQYF.

The rearrangement uses TRBV2 and TRBJ2-2; TRBD2 aligns across 9 bases. CDR3 length: 15 amino acids. The V gene end was trimmed by 6 bases and the J gene end by 6 bases; junction bases not matched to a gene: 8. Germline V gene data show CDR1 as SNHLY and CDR2 as FYNNEI. This CDR3 reads CASRSSGSEAGELFF. CDR3 DNA: TGTGCCAGCAGGAGTAGCGGGAGTGAGGCCGGGGAGCTGTTTTTT.

The chain is built from TRBV7-2 and TRBJ2-3; 9 nucleotides agree with TRBD1. The CDR3 totals 17 residues. The germline gives CDR1 SGHTA, CDR2 FQGNSA. V shed 2 bases, J shed 2 bases, and the junction held 8 bases outside the gene matches. This chain's CDR3 is CASSLPGTGLITDTQYF. CDR3 DNA sequence: TGTGCCAGCAGCTTACCCGGGACAGGGCTAATCACAGATACGCAGTATTTT.

This clone was detected only a few times. The chain combines TRBV28 with TRBJ2-3; perhaps TRBD2 as D (5 bases). Germline CDR1 reads MDHEN; CDR2 reads SYDVKM. V lost 5 bases, J lost 3 bases, and 12 bases lay in between. This CDR3 comprises 14 residues. The CDR3 region has the DNA TGTGCCAGCAGTCCGGAAGGGAGTACAGATACGCAGTATTTT. Translating gives CASSPEGSTDTQYF.

The chain couples TRBV6-5 to TRBJ2-7, with 10 bases aligning to TRBD2. The J segment lost 6 bases and the V segment lost 5 bases, leaving 10 bases of the junction unmatched. Germline assignment: CDR1 MNHEY and CDR2 SVGAGI. This CDR3 has 15 amino acids. CDR3 residues: CASSMKAGGSAEQYF. The CDR3 region has the DNA TGTGCCAGCAGTATGAAAGCGGGAGGGTCGGCCGAGCAGTACTTC.